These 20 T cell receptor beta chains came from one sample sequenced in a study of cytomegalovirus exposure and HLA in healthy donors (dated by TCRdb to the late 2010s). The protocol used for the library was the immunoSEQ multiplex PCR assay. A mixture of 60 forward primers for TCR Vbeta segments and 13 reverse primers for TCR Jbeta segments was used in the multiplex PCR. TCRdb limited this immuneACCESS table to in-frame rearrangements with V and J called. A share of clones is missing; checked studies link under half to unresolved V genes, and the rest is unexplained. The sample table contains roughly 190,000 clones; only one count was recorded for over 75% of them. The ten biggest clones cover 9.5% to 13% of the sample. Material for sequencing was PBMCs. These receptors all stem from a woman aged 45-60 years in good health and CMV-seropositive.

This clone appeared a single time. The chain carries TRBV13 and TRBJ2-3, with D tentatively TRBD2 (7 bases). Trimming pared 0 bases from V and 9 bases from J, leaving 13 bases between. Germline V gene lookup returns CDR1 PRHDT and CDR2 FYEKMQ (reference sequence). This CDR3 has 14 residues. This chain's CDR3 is CASSLGLRGGTQYF. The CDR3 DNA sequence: TGTGCCAGCAGCTTAGGTCTAAGGGGGGGAACGCAGTATTTT.

CDR3: CASSQDQGTDTQYF. CDR3 DNA: TGCGCCAGCAGCCAAGATCAGGGCACAGATACGCAGTATTTT. This chain links TRBV4-3 with TRBJ2-3; D gene unclear. In germline, CDR1 is LGHNA, CDR2 YSLEER. V lost 0 bases and J lost 1, with 5 bases in between. This CDR3 has 14 amino acids.

The CDR3 DNA reads as TGTGCCAGCAGTTCAGTGTTGAAAGCTTTCTTT. Encoded protein: CASSSVLKAFF. The genes are TRBV28 and TRBJ1-1; D not certain. Germline CDR1 and CDR2: MDHEN and SYDVKM. This CDR3 is 11 amino acids long. V dropped 4 bases and J dropped 9 bases, with 9 bases sitting between them.

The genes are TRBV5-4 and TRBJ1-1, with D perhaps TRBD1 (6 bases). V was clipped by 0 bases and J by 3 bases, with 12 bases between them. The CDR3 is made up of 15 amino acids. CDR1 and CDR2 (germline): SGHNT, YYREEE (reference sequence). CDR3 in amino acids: CASSLGGRGDTEAFF. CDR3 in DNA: TGTGCCAGCAGCTTGGGGGGGAGGGGGGACACTGAAGCTTTCTTT.

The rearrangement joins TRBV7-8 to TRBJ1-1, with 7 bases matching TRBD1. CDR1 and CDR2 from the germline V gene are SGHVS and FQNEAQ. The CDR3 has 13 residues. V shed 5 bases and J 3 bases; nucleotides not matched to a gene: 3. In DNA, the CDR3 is TGTGCCAGCAGCCGTACAGGGGACACTGAAGCTTTCTTT. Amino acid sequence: CASSRTGDTEAFF.

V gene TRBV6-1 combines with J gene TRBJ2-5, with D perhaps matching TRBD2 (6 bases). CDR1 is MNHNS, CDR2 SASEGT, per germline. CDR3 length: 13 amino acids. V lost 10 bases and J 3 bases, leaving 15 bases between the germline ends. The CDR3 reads CANGGWEKETQYF. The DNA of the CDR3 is TGTGCCAACGGGGGTTGGGAAAAAGAGACCCAGTACTTC.

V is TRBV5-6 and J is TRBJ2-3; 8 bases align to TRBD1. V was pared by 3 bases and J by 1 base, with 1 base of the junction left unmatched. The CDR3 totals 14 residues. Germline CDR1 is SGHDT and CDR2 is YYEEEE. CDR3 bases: TGTGCCAGCAGCTCGGGACAGGGCACAGATACGCAGTATTTT. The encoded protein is CASSSGQGTDTQYF.

CDR3 residues: CASSLGSGRGNQPQHF. As DNA, the CDR3 is TGTGCCAGCAGCTTGGGGTCCGGGAGGGGCAATCAGCCCCAGCATTTT. The chain joins TRBV7-2 to TRBJ1-5; D is unclear. The V end was cut by 3 bases, the J end by 2 bases, with 14 bases between. Looked up from germline, CDR1 is SGHTA and CDR2 is FQGNSA. CDR3 length: 16 amino acids.

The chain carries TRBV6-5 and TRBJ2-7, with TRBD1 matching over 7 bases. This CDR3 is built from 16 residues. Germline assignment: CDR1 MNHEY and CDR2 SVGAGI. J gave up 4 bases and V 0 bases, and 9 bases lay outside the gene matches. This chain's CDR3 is CASSYSFSTGKYEQYF. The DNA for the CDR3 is TGTGCCAGCAGTTACTCGTTTTCGACAGGGAAATACGAGCAGTACTTC.

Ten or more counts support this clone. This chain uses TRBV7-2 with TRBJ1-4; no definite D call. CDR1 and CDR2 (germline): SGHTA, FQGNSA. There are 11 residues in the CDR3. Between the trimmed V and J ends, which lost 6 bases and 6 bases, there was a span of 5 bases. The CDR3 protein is CASSHDEKLFF. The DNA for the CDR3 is TGTGCCAGCAGTCATGATGAAAAACTGTTTTTT. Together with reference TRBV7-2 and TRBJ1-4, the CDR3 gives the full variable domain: GAGVSQSPSNKVTEKGKDVELRCDPISGHTALYWYRQSLGQGLEFLIYFQGNSAPDKSGLPSDRFSAERTGGSVSTLTIQRTQQEDSAVYLCASSHDEKLFFGSGTQLSVL.

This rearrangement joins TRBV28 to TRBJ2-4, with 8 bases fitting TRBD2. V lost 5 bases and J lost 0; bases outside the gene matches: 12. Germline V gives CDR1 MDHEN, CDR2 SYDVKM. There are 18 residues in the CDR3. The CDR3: CASSPPGSGGLAKNIQYF. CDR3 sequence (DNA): TGTGCCAGCAGTCCCCCGGGGAGCGGGGGACTAGCCAAAAACATTCAGTACTTC.

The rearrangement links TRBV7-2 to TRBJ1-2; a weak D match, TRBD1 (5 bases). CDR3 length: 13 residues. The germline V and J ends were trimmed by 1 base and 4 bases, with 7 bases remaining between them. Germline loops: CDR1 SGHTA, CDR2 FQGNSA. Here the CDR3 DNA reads TGTGCCAGCAGCTTAGACAGGATCTATGGCTACACCTTC. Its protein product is CASSLDRIYGYTF. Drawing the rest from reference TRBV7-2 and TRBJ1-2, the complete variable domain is GAGVSQSPSNKVTEKGKDVELRCDPISGHTALYWYRQSLGQGLEFLIYFQGNSAPDKSGLPSDRFSAERTGGSVSTLTIQRTQQEDSAVYLCASSLDRIYGYTFGSGTRLTVV.

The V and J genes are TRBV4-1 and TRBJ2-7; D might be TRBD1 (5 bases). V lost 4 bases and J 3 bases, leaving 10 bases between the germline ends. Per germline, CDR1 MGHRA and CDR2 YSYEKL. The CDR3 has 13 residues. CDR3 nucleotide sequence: TGCGCCAGCAGCCTAGCCAGGGACTACGAGCAGTACTTC. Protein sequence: CASSLARDYEQYF.

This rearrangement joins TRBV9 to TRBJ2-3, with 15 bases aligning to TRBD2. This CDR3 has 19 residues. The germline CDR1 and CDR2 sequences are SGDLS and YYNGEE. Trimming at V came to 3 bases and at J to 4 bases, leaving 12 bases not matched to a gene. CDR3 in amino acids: CASSDPGTSGGLGSDTQYF. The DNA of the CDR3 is TGTGCCAGCAGCGATCCCGGGACTAGCGGGGGGCTCGGCTCAGATACGCAGTATTTT.

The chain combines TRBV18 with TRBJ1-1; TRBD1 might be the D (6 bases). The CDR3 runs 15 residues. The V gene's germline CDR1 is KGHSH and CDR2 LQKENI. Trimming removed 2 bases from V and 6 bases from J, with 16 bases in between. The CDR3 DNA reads TGTGCCAGCTCACCAGGACAGACAGGACCCTCTGAAGCTTTCTTT. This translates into CASSPGQTGPSEAFF.

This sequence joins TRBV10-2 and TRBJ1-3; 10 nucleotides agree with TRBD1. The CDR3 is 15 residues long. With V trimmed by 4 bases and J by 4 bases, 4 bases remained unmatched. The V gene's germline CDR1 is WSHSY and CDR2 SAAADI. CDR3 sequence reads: CASSVRQGAGNTIYF. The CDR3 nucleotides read TGCGCCAGCAGTGTTCGACAGGGGGCAGGAAACACCATATATTTT.

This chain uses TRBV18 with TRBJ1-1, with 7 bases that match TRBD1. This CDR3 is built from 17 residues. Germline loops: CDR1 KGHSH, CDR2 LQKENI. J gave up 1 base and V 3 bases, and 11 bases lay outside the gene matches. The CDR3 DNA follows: TGTGCCAGCTCACCGAGCGTGTACAGGGGAAAGAACACTGAAGCTTTCTTT. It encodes CASSPSVYRGKNTEAFF.

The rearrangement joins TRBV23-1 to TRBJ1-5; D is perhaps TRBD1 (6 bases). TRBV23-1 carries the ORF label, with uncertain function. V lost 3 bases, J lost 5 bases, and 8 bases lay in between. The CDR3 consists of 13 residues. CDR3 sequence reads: CASSQGAHQPQHF. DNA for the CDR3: TGCGCCAGCAGTCAGGGGGCGCATCAGCCCCAGCATTTT.

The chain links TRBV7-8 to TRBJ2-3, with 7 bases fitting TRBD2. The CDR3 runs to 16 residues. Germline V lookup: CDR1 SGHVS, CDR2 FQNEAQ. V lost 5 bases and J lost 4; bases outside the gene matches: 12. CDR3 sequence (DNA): TGTGCCAGCAGCGCCCCTTGGGGGGGGAGGCCAGATACGCAGTATTTT. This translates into CASSAPWGGRPDTQYF.

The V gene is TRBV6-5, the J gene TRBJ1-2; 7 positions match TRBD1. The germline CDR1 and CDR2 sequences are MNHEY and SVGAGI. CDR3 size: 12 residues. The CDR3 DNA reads TGTGCGTCCCGGACAGGTCCTTATGGCTACACCTTC. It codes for CASRTGPYGYTF.